Many counts were recorded for the clone carrying this T cell receptor (beta chain). Its antigen remains unidentified. Imaging by CT and PET/CT found every patient node-negative, and no patient had prior chemotherapy, radiotherapy or other malignancies. From genomic DNA, TCR beta CDR3 was amplified by two-round multiplex PCR. Amplification in first-round PCR relied on primers specific to each TRBV and TRBJ gene. TCRdb re-called the multiplex PCR reads with MiXCR, one entry per CDR3 protein. Of some 15,000 distinct CDR3 sequences in the sample, over 25% were seen once. These data come from a study of prognosis after radiotherapy for stage I lung cancer. For the study at large: Stage I non-small cell lung cancer patients were enrolled between April 2018 and 2019.

General study points: Reportedly, TRBV and TRBJ gene usage differed by presence of metastases in patients. Reduced unique TCR clone counts were recorded after stereotactic body radiation therapy, with a median of approximately 10,000 versus 7,000.

The CDR3 totals 18 residues. In germline, CDR1 is DFQATT, CDR2 SNEGSKA (reference sequence). The trim removed 3 bases at V and 0 bases at J, leaving 8 bases unmatched. Sequenced here: PBMCs, sampled before or after stereotactic body radiation therapy (not recorded which). This TCR was recovered from a donor of 50 years or more with non-small cell lung cancer. This chain links TRBV20-1 with TRBJ2-3; the match to TRBD2 covers 14 bases. The CDR3 here is CSASPPGLAGASTDTQYF. The CDR3 region has the DNA TGCAGTGCTAGCCCTCCGGGACTAGCGGGGGCTAGCACAGATACGCAGTATTTT.